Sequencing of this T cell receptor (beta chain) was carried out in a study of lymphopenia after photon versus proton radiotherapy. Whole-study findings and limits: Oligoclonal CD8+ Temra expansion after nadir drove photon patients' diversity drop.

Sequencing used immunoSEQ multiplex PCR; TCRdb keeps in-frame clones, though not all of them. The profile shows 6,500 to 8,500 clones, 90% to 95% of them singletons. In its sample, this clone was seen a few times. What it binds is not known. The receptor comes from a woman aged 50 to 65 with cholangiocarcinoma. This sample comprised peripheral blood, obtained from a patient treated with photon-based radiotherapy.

CDR3 amino acids: CASSERGSIRSYEQYF. In nucleotides, the CDR3 is TGTGCCAGCAGTGAACGGGGCAGCATTAGATCCTACGAGCAGTACTTC. The J gene is TRBJ2-7, the V gene TRBV6-1; D tentatively fits TRBD1 or TRBD2 (5 bases each). V dropped 2 bases and J dropped 1 base, with 15 bases sitting between them. Germline CDR1 is MNHNS and CDR2 is SASEGT. CDR3 size: 16 residues.